Listed below are T cell receptor beta chains from one sample, sequenced in a study of siplizumab effects on memory and regulatory T cells. The protocol was immunoSEQ multiplex PCR, while the TCRdb copy is restricted to in-frame clones and leaves out a portion. The sample includes some 100,000 clones, 85% to 95% of them seen just once. Sample: non-Treg CD4+ T cells sorted from blood. These receptors were obtained from a human donor in good health. Each CDR3 is given with its conserved first and last residue. D genes are given only for firm matches. Clone size is shown for a subset of rows, as once, few, many or a class of expanded clone.

TRBJ2-4 | - | TRBV5-8 | - | CASSFRDRGLAKNIQYF | TGTGCCAGCAGCTTCCGGGACCGGGGATTAGCCAAAAACATTCAGTACTTC
TRBJ1-4 | once | TRBV2 | TRBD1 | CASSSTGINEKLFF | TGTGCCAGCAGCTCGACAGGGATTAATGAAAAACTGTTTTTT
TRBJ2-1 | - | TRBV5-1 | - | CASSPLVNDEQFF | TGCGCCAGCAGCCCACTAGTGAACGATGAGCAGTTCTTC
TRBJ2-7 | - | TRBV18 | - | CASSYGGGVYEQYF | TGTGCCAGCTCATACGGGGGTGGGGTCTACGAGCAGTACTTC
TRBJ2-6 | - | TRBV5-1 | - | CASSSSVSGANVLTF | TGCGCCAGCAGCTCGTCTGTTTCTGGGGCCAACGTCCTGACTTTC
TRBJ2-1 | few | TRBV29-1 | - | CSVGQGTRGNEQFF | TGCAGCGTTGGTCAGGGAACTAGGGGCAATGAGCAGTTCTTC
TRBJ2-1 | - | TRBV6-1 | - | CASRNQGRYNEQFF | TGTGCCAGCAGAAACCAGGGCAGGTACAATGAGCAGTTCTTC
TRBJ1-2 | once | TRBV5-5 | - | CASSFSGSFGDGYTF | TGTGCCAGCAGCTTCAGCGGGTCCTTTGGGGATGGCTACACCTTC
TRBJ2-7 | - | TRBV19 | - | CASSIDRGDEQYF | TGTGCCAGTAGTATAGATAGAGGGGACGAGCAGTACTTC
TRBJ1-1 | - | TRBV13 | - | CASSLAKNTEAFF | TGTGCCAGCAGCTTAGCGAAAAACACTGAAGCTTTCTTT
TRBJ1-5 | - | TRBV27 | - | CASKGDTPFGPQHF | TGTGCCAGCAAGGGGGACACACCCTTTGGGCCCCAGCATTTT
TRBJ2-1 | - | TRBV9 | - | CASSVRTLSYNEQFF | TGTGCCAGCAGCGTGAGGACCCTCTCCTACAATGAGCAGTTCTTC
TRBJ1-3 | - | TRBV29-1 | - | CSVANQGGNTIYF | TGCAGCGTTGCCAACCAAGGGGGAAACACCATATATTTT
TRBJ1-2 | once | TRBV5-1 | - | CASSLGENYGYTF | TGCGCCAGCAGCTTGGGAGAAAACTATGGCTACACCTTC
TRBJ1-2 | - | TRBV7-3 | TRBD1 | CASSLGQGMDYGYTF | TGTGCCAGCAGCTTAGGACAGGGTATGGACTATGGCTACACCTTC
TRBJ1-1 | - | TRBV19 | - | CASSIDLLSGFGSEAFF | TGTGCCAGTAGTATAGATCTTTTGTCAGGGTTTGGTTCTGAAGCTTTCTTT
TRBJ2-7 | once | TRBV6-5 | TRBD1 | CASSYSGQGVHEQYF | TGTGCCAGCAGTTACTCGGGGCAGGGGGTACACGAGCAGTACTTC
TRBJ2-6 | - | TRBV5-5 | - | CASSLEFLSGANVLTF | TGTGCCAGCAGCTTGGAATTCCTCTCTGGGGCCAACGTCCTGACTTTC
TRBJ2-2 | - | TRBV5-1 | TRBD1 | CASSIGQGQGGELFF | TGCGCCAGCAGCATTGGACAGGGGCAGGGCGGGGAGCTGTTTTTT
TRBJ2-3 | - | TRBV7-3 | TRBD2 | CASSPTSGRTDTQYF | TGTGCCAGCAGCCCAACTAGCGGGAGAACAGATACGCAGTATTTT
TRBJ1-2 | - | TRBV7-9 | TRBD1 | CASSDRDSDGYTF | TGTGCCAGCAGCGATAGGGACAGCGATGGCTACACCTTC
TRBJ2-7 | - | TRBV14 | - | CASSRDSGGSYEQYF | TGTGCCAGCAGCCGGGACTCCGGAGGGTCCTACGAGCAGTACTTC
TRBJ2-1 | - | TRBV14 | - | CASSQTGVVHGEQFF | TGTGCCAGCAGCCAAACCGGAGTAGTGCATGGTGAGCAGTTCTTC
TRBJ1-2 | - | TRBV28 | - | CASSFKKGTSNYGYTF | TGTGCCAGCAGTTTTAAGAAGGGCACGTCTAACTATGGCTACACCTTC
TRBJ2-7 | - | TRBV15 | - | CATSKGGTDLYEQYF | TGTGCCACCAGCAAAGGGGGGACGGACCTCTACGAGCAGTACTTC
TRBJ1-3 | - | TRBV18 | TRBD1 | CASSLGTGGGNTIYF | TGTGCCAGCTCACTTGGGACAGGCGGGGGAAACACCATATATTTT
TRBJ2-5 | - | TRBV19 | - | CASREGTYPQETQYF | TGTGCCAGTAGGGAAGGGACTTATCCCCAAGAGACCCAGTACTTC
TRBJ1-5 | - | TRBV6-1 | - | CASFRLEGSNQPQHF | TGTGCCAGCTTTCGATTGGAAGGATCAAATCAGCCCCAGCATTTT
TRBJ2-1 | few | TRBV7-3 | - | CASSLSKVFNEQFF | TGTGCCAGCAGCTTAAGTAAAGTTTTTAATGAGCAGTTCTTC
TRBJ2-7 | - | TRBV29-1 | - | CSALTGPNSYEQYF | TGCAGCGCCCTAACGGGACCTAACTCCTACGAGCAGTACTTC
TRBJ2-2 | - | TRBV18 | - | CASSPRVRNTGELFF | TGTGCCAGCTCACCTAGAGTAAGGAACACCGGGGAGCTGTTTTTT
TRBJ1-3 | - | TRBV11-2 | TRBD1 | CASRPGGLITVYF | TGTGCCAGCAGGCCAGGGGGTCTTATCACTGTATATTTT
TRBJ2-2 | - | TRBV5-1 | - | CASSLGLGGVTGELFF | TGCGCCAGCAGCTTGGGACTCGGAGGTGTCACCGGGGAGCTGTTTTTT
TRBJ1-5 | - | TRBV28 | TRBD1 | CASSPLGTDNQPQHF | TGTGCCAGCAGCCCGCTTGGGACAGACAATCAGCCCCAGCATTTT
TRBJ2-5 | once | TRBV7-9 | - | CASSLVEQTQYF | TGTGCCAGCAGCTTAGTAGAGCAGACCCAGTACTTC
TRBJ1-3 | once | TRBV14 | - | CASQRSRRNTIYF | TGTGCCAGCCAACGGTCTAGGAGGAACACCATATATTTT
TRBJ1-2 | - | TRBV5-1 | - | CASSPLQTGTSYGYTF | TGCGCCAGCAGCCCACTTCAAACCGGGACGTCTTATGGCTACACCTTC
TRBJ2-2 | - | TRBV7-3 | - | CASSSPTGELFF | TGTGCCAGCAGCTCCCCCACCGGGGAGCTGTTTTTT
TRBJ2-7 | - | TRBV5-1 | - | CASSAVRNSYEQYF | TGCGCCAGCAGCGCCGTCCGCAACTCCTACGAGCAGTACTTC
TRBJ1-1 | - | TRBV5-6 | TRBD1 | CASSSLGPQGATEAFF | TGTGCCAGCAGCTCCCTGGGCCCTCAGGGGGCCACTGAAGCTTTCTTT
TRBJ1-4 | - | TRBV25-1 | TRBD1 | CASTPTGTNEKLFF | TGTGCCAGCACCCCGACAGGGACTAATGAAAAACTGTTTTTT
TRBJ2-1 | - | TRBV27 | - | CASSLRTRAVDEQFF | TGTGCCAGCAGTTTGCGGACCCGAGCGGTTGATGAGCAGTTCTTC
TRBJ2-3 | - | TRBV5-1 | TRBD2 | CASSHRREGGTDTQYF | TGCGCCAGCAGTCACCGGCGGGAGGGAGGAACAGATACGCAGTATTTT
TRBJ2-1 | - | TRBV7-2 | TRBD2 | CASSLWSGRVNEQFF | TGTGCCAGCAGCTTATGGAGCGGGAGGGTGAATGAGCAGTTCTTC
TRBJ2-5 | few | TRBV29-1 | - | CSVRLQETQYF | TGCAGCGTCCGGTTACAAGAGACCCAGTACTTC
TRBJ2-5 | - | TRBV23-1 | TRBD1 | CASSQATGTGGWKTQYF | TGCGCCAGCAGTCAAGCAACCGGGACAGGGGGCTGGAAGACCCAGTACTTC
TRBJ2-5 | - | TRBV30 | TRBD2 | CAWSSGRAGETQYF | TGTGCCTGGTCTAGCGGGAGGGCCGGGGAGACCCAGTACTTC
TRBJ2-7 | - | TRBV6-6 | - | CASSYTYLYEQYF | TGTGCCAGCAGTTACACCTACCTCTACGAGCAGTACTTC
TRBJ1-5 | once | TRBV7-6 | - | CASSLGDMQNQPQHF | TGTGCCAGCAGCTTAGGGGACATGCAAAATCAGCCCCAGCATTTT
TRBJ2-5 | - | TRBV5-1 | - | CASRLVGEETQYF | TGCGCCAGCAGACTGGTGGGTGAAGAGACCCAGTACTTC
TRBJ2-7 | - | TRBV28 | TRBD1 | CASSPPLGQGAYEQYF | TGTGCCAGCAGTCCACCCTTAGGACAGGGGGCCTACGAGCAGTACTTC
TRBJ2-4 | - | TRBV28 | - | CASSGFPRGRDIQYF | TGTGCCAGCAGTGGGTTCCCCCGCGGCAGGGACATTCAGTACTTC
TRBJ1-1 | - | TRBV19 | - | CASSIGSMIGTEAFF | TGTGCCAGTAGTATAGGATCTATGATAGGGACTGAAGCTTTCTTT
TRBJ2-7 | - | TRBV5-6 | - | CASSLYWSLASDF | TGTGCCAGCAGCTTGTATTGGTCACTGGCCTCCGACTTC
TRBJ1-6 | - | TRBV7-2 | - | CASSVAVGVASPLHF | TGTGCCAGCAGCGTGGCCGTTGGGGTGGCGTCACCCCTCCACTTT
TRBJ2-3 | - | TRBV6-6 | TRBD1 | CASRPTGQGKTDTQYF | TGTGCCAGCAGACCAACCGGACAGGGAAAGACAGATACGCAGTATTTT
TRBJ2-1 | - | TRBV4-2 | TRBD2 | CASSQESLADYNEQFF | TGTGCCAGCAGCCAAGAAAGCCTAGCGGACTACAATGAGCAGTTCTTC